The entry below gives a single T cell receptor beta chain sequence along with its context. The junction does not match germline at one end; this may be a read error. The data were taken from a study of cytomegalovirus exposure and HLA in healthy donors. CDR3 length: 16 amino acids. Per germline, CDR1 MDHEN and CDR2 SYDVKM. 13 Jbeta primers and 60 Vbeta primers were used for the PCR. Libraries were prepared by immunoSEQ multiplex PCR; TCRdb keeps only in-frame clonotypes and omits some of them. The sample lists about 93,000 clones, less than 80% seen once, with around 5.6% in the top ten. The source is a boy aged 5-17 years in good health and CMV-seropositive. Sequencing used PBMCs. This rearrangement joins TRBV28 to TRBJ1-5; weak D call: TRBD1 (6 bases). CDR3 protein: CASSTRGRAVNQPQNF. The DNA of the CDR3 is TGTGCCAGCAGTACCAGGGGCAGGGCAGTCAATCAGCCCCAGAATTTT.